A single sample gave rise to the 2 T cell receptor beta chains below, sequenced in a study of CD8+ T cells in alopecia areata. Following extraction, RNA underwent reverse transcription to cDNA, which served as the sequencing template. Method: immunoSEQ multiplex PCR; TCRdb's copy keeps in-frame clones and lacks some. The sample holds about 42,000 clones, just over 65% seen once. Treatment given: oral pan-JAK inhibitor, 5-10 mg twice daily. Material: CD8+ T cells sorted from blood, obtained at week 4, from a patient treated with tofacitinib. The receptors were sampled from a human donor with alopecia areata.

The chain has TRBV4-3 and TRBJ2-7; perhaps TRBD2 as D (5 bases). Deletions cut 1 base from V and 1 base from J, with 11 bases between. The germline CDR1 and CDR2 sequences are LGHNA and YSLEER. This CDR3 region has 15 residues. The CDR3 here is CASSQGRAVSYEQYF. CDR3 bases: TGCGCCAGCAGCCAAGGGCGGGCAGTGTCCTACGAGCAGTACTTC.

This clone was observed a single time. The J gene is TRBJ2-7, the V gene TRBV9; D may be TRBD1 (6 bases). The germline V gene encodes CDR1 SGDLS and CDR2 YYNGEE. The CDR3 has 15 residues. Trimming took off 0 bases at V and 6 bases at J, with 16 bases between the two ends. As DNA, the CDR3 is TGTGCCAGCAGCGTAGTGGACAGCCCAAAAAGCGAGCAGTACTTC. Its protein product is CASSVVDSPKSEQYF.